This entry lists 20 T cell receptor beta chains sequenced from one sample in a study of spatial heterogeneity in lung cancer. Indicated time point: blood at routine non-recurrence follow-up after resection. TCRdb re-derived calls from the 5' RACE reads in MiXCR, one entry per CDR3 protein. The sample carries fewer than 100,000 distinct CDR3 sequences, just under 20% recorded once. The sample consisted of PBMCs, taken at follow-up. The receptors come from a male donor with early-stage non-small cell lung cancer.

The CDR3 protein is CASSVQVRGVAQHF. CDR3 coding DNA: TGTGCCAGCAGTGTCCAGGTCCGAGGGGTGGCCCAGCATTTT. The chain carries TRBV2 and TRBJ1-5, with D perhaps matching TRBD1 (5 bases). Germline assignment: CDR1 SNHLY and CDR2 FYNNEI. The V and J ends lost 4 bases and 11 bases respectively, with 18 bases between them. The CDR3 runs to 14 residues.

This chain joins TRBV5-1 and TRBJ2-1, with 7 bases matching TRBD1. The CDR3 is 15 amino acids. The germline V gene has CDR1 SGHRS and CDR2 YFSETQ. V trimming: 4 bases; J trimming: 1 base; junction bases outside the gene matches: 5. The CDR3 nucleotides read TGCGCCAGCAGCCTAACAGGGGCTTCCTACAATGAGCAGTTCTTC. Amino acids: CASSLTGASYNEQFF.

This clonotype occurred many times. The chain couples TRBV18 to TRBJ1-1, with a possible D match to TRBD1 (6 bases). The CDR3 length is 15 residues. The germline CDR1 and CDR2 sequences are KGHSH and LQKENI. Trimming shortened V by 4 bases and J by 1 base, and 13 bases separated the two germline ends. CDR3 loop: CASSRAVTGNTEAFF. CDR3 nucleotides: TGTGCCAGCTCACGAGCCGTGACAGGGAACACTGAAGCTTTCTTT. Filled out from reference TRBV18 and TRBJ1-1, the complete variable domain reads NAGVMQNPRHLVRRRGQEARLRCSPMKGHSHVYWYRQLPEEGLKFMVYLQKENIIDESGMPKERFSAEFPKEGPSILRIQQVVRGDSAAYFCASSRAVTGNTEAFFGQGTRLTVV.

This clonotype was detected only a few times. V usage is TRBV20-1 and J usage is TRBJ2-4; the D call may be TRBD1 or TRBD2 (5 bases each). V was clipped by 2 bases and J by 7 bases, with 9 bases between them. CDR3 size: 12 residues. Germline V CDR1 and CDR2: DFQATT, SNEGSKA (reference sequence). The CDR3 region has the DNA TGCAGTGCTAGACGGGACGGGAACATTCAGTACTTC. Translation gives CSARRDGNIQYF.

V is TRBV5-1 and J is TRBJ1-1; the match to TRBD1 covers 10 bases. The length of the CDR3 is 15 residues. Unmatched junction bases numbered 6, after V lost 3 bases and J lost 4 bases. From germline, CDR1 is SGHRS and CDR2 YFSETQ. In nucleotides, the CDR3 is TGCGCCAGCAGCTCGGGGACAGGGGTGGTCACTGAAGCTTTCTTT. The encoded protein is CASSSGTGVVTEAFF.

This clonotype occurred a few times. This chain joins TRBV24-1 and TRBJ2-3; D is possibly TRBD1 or TRBD2 (6 bases each). Germline lookup yields CDR1 KGHDR and CDR2 SFDVKD. This CDR3 contains 16 residues. V was trimmed by 3 bases and J by 3 bases, leaving 15 bases between them. The CDR3 is CATSDGGRGFTDTQYF. CDR3 nucleotide sequence: TGTGCCACCAGTGATGGGGGGCGGGGATTTACAGATACGCAGTATTTT.

Concerning this clonotype itself: The junction and the germline gene differ at one end; a read error may be behind it. The chain combines TRBV4-1 with TRBJ1-4; D is perhaps TRBD1 (6 bases). The CDR3 loop spans 14 amino acids. The germline gives CDR1 MGHRA, CDR2 YSYEKL. CDR3 bases: TGCGTCAGCAGCCGGTTAGGGGGGGTTGAAAAACTGTTTTTT. Its protein is CVSSRLGGVEKLFF.

This clonotype has a count of ten or more. The rearrangement uses TRBV7-9 and TRBJ1-2; 7 nucleotides agree with TRBD1. This CDR3 is 12 amino acids long. Per germline, CDR1 SEHNR and CDR2 FQNEAQ (reference sequence). After removal of 5 bases from V and 6 bases from J, the junction contained 3 bases not matched to a gene. The CDR3 loop is CASSRDRDGYTF. The CDR3 DNA reads TGTGCCAGCAGCAGAGACAGGGATGGCTACACCTTC. Using reference TRBV7-9 and TRBJ1-2 for the parts outside the CDR3, the full variable domain is DTGVSQNPRHKITKRGQNVTFRCDPISEHNRLYWYRQTLGQGPEFLTYFQNEAQLEKSRLLSDRFSAERPKGSFSTLEIQRTEQGDSAMYLCASSRDRDGYTFGSGTRLTVV.

The table lists this clonotype with many counts. The rearrangement uses TRBV6-2 or TRBV6-3 and TRBJ1-5; D is uncertain. Germline V gene data show CDR1 as MNHEY and CDR2 as SVGEGT. The ends were cut back, 3 bases at V and 7 bases at J, with 13 bases in the middle. The CDR3 extends over 14 amino acids. The CDR3 DNA is TGTGCCAGCAGTTATGTAAACAGTCAACAGCCCCAGCATTTT. Its translation: CASSYVNSQQPQHF.

The chain joins TRBV11-2 to TRBJ2-1; D is unclear. From germline, CDR1 is SGHAT and CDR2 FQNNGV. The CDR3 extends over 17 amino acids. V was trimmed by 1 base and J by 0 bases, leaving 13 bases between them. DNA for the CDR3: TGTGCCAGCAGCTTAGGAAGGGTTGGCTTCTCCTACAATGAGCAGTTCTTC. It encodes CASSLGRVGFSYNEQFF.

This clonotype was detected a few times. The J gene is TRBJ2-6, the V gene TRBV5-1, with a possible D match to TRBD2 (5 bases). Germline V gene sequence: CDR1 SGHRS, CDR2 YFSETQ. The germline V and J ends were trimmed by 0 bases and 3 bases, with 7 bases remaining between them. The CDR3 spans 15 residues. The CDR3 loop is CASSLDGVGANVLTF. DNA of the CDR3: TGCGCCAGCAGCTTGGACGGGGTTGGGGCCAACGTCCTGACTTTC.

This clonotype was detected a few times. The gene calls are TRBV7-9 and TRBJ2-5; 7 bases align to TRBD1. CDR1 is SEHNR, CDR2 FQNEAQ, per germline (reference sequence). Trimming removed 4 bases from V and 1 base from J; junction bases left unmatched: 6. The CDR3 is made up of 15 amino acids. The CDR3 reads CASSSYGTAQETQYF. CDR3 DNA sequence: TGTGCCAGCAGCTCCTACGGGACAGCCCAAGAGACCCAGTACTTC.

This clonotype has more than one count but fewer than ten. V gene TRBV5-1 combines with J gene TRBJ2-7; a possible D gene is TRBD2 (5 bases). The CDR3 is 15 residues long. The germline V gene has CDR1 SGHRS and CDR2 YFSETQ. V was clipped by 1 base and J by 5 bases, with 16 bases between them. The CDR3 region has the DNA TGCGCCAGCAGCTTGAAGTGGGGAGCTGGGAACGAGCAGTACTTC. Translated, it gives CASSLKWGAGNEQYF.

This clonotype was seen more than once but under ten times. This chain uses TRBV25-1 with TRBJ2-1, with 7 nucleotides matching TRBD1. The CDR3 has 16 amino acids. Germline V gives CDR1 MGHDK, CDR2 SYGVNS. The junction had 17 bases not matched to a gene; V was cut back by 8 bases and J by 7 bases. For the CDR3, the DNA is TGTGCCAGCGCAGAATTAGGGACAGCCTTAGAAAATGAGCAGTTCTTC. Translation gives CASAELGTALENEQFF. Full variable domain (remainder filled in from reference TRBV25-1 and TRBJ2-1): EADIYQTPRYLVIGTGKKITLECSQTMGHDKMYWYQQDPGMELHLIHYSYGVNSTEKGDLSSESTVSRIRTEHFPLTLESARPSHTSQYLCASAELGTALENEQFFGPGTRLTVL.

The V gene is TRBV20-1, the J gene TRBJ1-5, with a weak D call TRBD1 (5 bases). V lost 4 bases, J lost 2 bases, and 12 bases lay in between. Germline V gene sequence: CDR1 DFQATT, CDR2 SNEGSKA (reference sequence). The length of the CDR3 is 14 residues. Here the CDR3 reads CSAIEGIRNQPQHF. In DNA form, the CDR3 reads TGCAGTGCTATTGAGGGGATTCGCAATCAGCCCCAGCATTTT.

V is TRBV20-1 and J is TRBJ2-7; D not certain. The V gene's germline CDR1 is DFQATT and CDR2 SNEGSKA (reference sequence). Trimming took 0 bases from V and 2 from J, leaving 11 bases between them. CDR3 size: 14 residues. For the CDR3, the DNA is TGCAGTGCTAGAGAGGGGTTTTTACCCTACGAGCAGTACTTC. It specifies CSAREGFLPYEQYF.

This sequence joins TRBV20-1 and TRBJ2-1; the match to TRBD2 covers 7 bases. Looked up from germline, CDR1 is DFQATT and CDR2 is SNEGSKA (reference sequence). Trimming took 6 bases from V and 10 from J; bases not matched to a gene: 9. This CDR3 comprises 12 residues. CDR3 protein: CSAPPGGGEQFF. For the CDR3, the DNA is TGCAGTGCCCCCCCGGGAGGCGGAGAGCAGTTCTTC.

This clonotype was found a few times. The gene calls are TRBV20-1 and TRBJ2-1; TRBD2 matches 7 bases. There are 19 residues in the CDR3. Per germline, CDR1 DFQATT and CDR2 SNEGSKA (reference sequence). After removal of 0 bases from V and 0 bases from J, the junction contained 14 bases not matched to a gene. The CDR3 DNA follows: TGCAGTGCTAGAGATGTGTCTCAAGTGGGAGGGCCCTCCTACAATGAGCAGTTCTTC. Protein: CSARDVSQVGGPSYNEQFF.

The chain employs TRBV7-9 and TRBJ1-1; D is unclear. Trimming took off 1 base at V and 4 bases at J, with 7 bases between the two ends. The CDR3 has 13 residues. CDR1 SEHNR and CDR2 FQNEAQ come from the germline V gene (reference sequence). CDR3 bases: TGTGCCAGCAGCTTAGGGTCGAGCACTGAAGCTTTCTTT. Amino acids: CASSLGSSTEAFF.

This clonotype showed up just a few times. This chain joins TRBV20-1 and TRBJ2-7; no firm D call. V lost 6 bases to trimming and J lost 7 bases, with 13 bases between them. The germline CDR1 and CDR2 sequences are DFQATT and SNEGSKA (reference sequence). This CDR3 comprises 11 residues. The CDR3 nucleotides read TGCAGTGCAGCACAACTTGGGGAGCAGTACTTC. Protein product: CSAAQLGEQYF.